The present T cell receptor (beta chain) was sequenced within a study of blood T cells in healthy people across ages (dated by TCRdb to the mid-2010s). Regarding the research as a whole: In model experiments, template switching captured about one uniquely barcoded TCR beta cDNA molecule for every two T cells. The donors were divided into four age groups: young (average around 16 years), middle-aged (approximately 39), aged (around 59) and long-lived (roughly 86). To avoid experimental bias, donors of different ages were randomly spread across the sequencing lanes. For two donors (one aged 18 to 30 and one aged 80 or older), the study analyzed two additional independent replicas of 1 million unique cDNA reads from the same blood draw. To track age-related changes in TCR beta repertoire diversity, the study relied on deep sequencing normalized with unique cDNA molecular identifiers. Broader findings and caveats from the paper: The CMV infection status of donors was not known, potentially confounding age-related changes in expanded clonotypes. Conclusive comparison of naive and antigen-experienced compartments was prevented by the profiling of bulk unsorted PBMCs. A strong correlation was found between observed TCR beta diversity and the percentage of naive T cells measured by flow cytometry. Estimates of total diversity based on one million sequenced T cells were regarded as lower bounds and as underestimates. Observed TCR beta diversity per million T cells fell roughly linearly with age, and a significant reduction was already apparent by age approximately 41. The long-lived group showed more naive CD4+ T cells, fewer expanded clones and increased TCR diversity than the aged group, suggesting age selection.

In the case of this clonotype: What this receptor recognizes is not known. The record has no base qualities; no much larger clone is one base away.

Trimming removed 6 bases from V and 2 bases from J, leaving 12 bases between the germline ends. Inclusive of the bounding cysteine and phenylalanine, the CDR3 is 14 residues long. The sequence is cut down to CDR3 DNA, 42 bases in frame from base 1. Via the germline V gene, CDR1 is MNHEY and CDR2 SVGAGI. Donors were 40 or so systemically healthy Caucasian individuals from Russia aged 6 to 90 years. Roughly 10 milliliters of peripheral blood were drawn from each donor into EDTA-treated Vacutainer tubes. Ficoll-Paque density-gradient centrifugation was used to isolate PBMCs, with at least 7 million per sample. Total RNA, at least 6 micrograms per sample, was extracted from PBMCs with Trizol reagent. Naive CD45RAhigh/CD27high T cell percentages were measured by flow cytometry on a PBMC aliquot from every donor. The method was 5' RACE. Sequencing was performed on an Illumina HiSeq 2500. A second PCR of roughly 7 to 11 cycles was performed with a sample-barcoded 5' primer and a J-beta primer mix. A template-switch 5' adaptor carrying 12 random nucleotides introduced a unique molecular identifier onto each TCR beta cDNA molecule. Each sample yielded at least 2.5 million CDR3-containing paired-end reads. All of the RNA was converted into first-strand cDNA using the Mint cDNA synthesis kit, with a TRBC-specific oligonucleotide serving as the primer. After uracil-DNA glycosylase treatment, a first 18-cycle PCR used universal primers M1SS and BC2_uni_R on all cDNA. From the authors' description of their analysis: Each sample was normalized by randomly selecting 1 million high-quality reads, each carrying a distinct molecular identifier. Reads sharing molecular identifiers were discarded rather than binned into consensus sequences. MiTCR, run with a Q25 quality threshold and the strictest error-elimination algorithm, handled CDR3 identification, clonotype clustering and error correction. A nonparametric unseen species model with Euler transformation was used to estimate a lower bound on total TCR beta diversity. TCRdb's own reprocessing of the public reads used fastp at Q25 and MiXCR and kept productive beta chains. CDR3 protein sequences are deduplicated, and each keeps its most common genes and DNA. TCRdb's processing, not the study's, gives the V and J calls here. The sample data list approximately 1.5 million distinct CDR3 sequences, and 35% to 45% of these were observed just once. The top ten hold just over 4% of the sample.

This chain joins TRBV6-5 to TRBJ2-3; TRBD2 is perhaps the D gene, given 5 matching bases. The specimen sequenced was blood. This receptor was taken from a woman between 18 and 30 years old in good health. The CDR3 reads CASSVSGYTDTQYF. Here is the DNA: TGTGCCAGCAGCGTAAGCGGCTACACAGATACGCAGTATTTT.